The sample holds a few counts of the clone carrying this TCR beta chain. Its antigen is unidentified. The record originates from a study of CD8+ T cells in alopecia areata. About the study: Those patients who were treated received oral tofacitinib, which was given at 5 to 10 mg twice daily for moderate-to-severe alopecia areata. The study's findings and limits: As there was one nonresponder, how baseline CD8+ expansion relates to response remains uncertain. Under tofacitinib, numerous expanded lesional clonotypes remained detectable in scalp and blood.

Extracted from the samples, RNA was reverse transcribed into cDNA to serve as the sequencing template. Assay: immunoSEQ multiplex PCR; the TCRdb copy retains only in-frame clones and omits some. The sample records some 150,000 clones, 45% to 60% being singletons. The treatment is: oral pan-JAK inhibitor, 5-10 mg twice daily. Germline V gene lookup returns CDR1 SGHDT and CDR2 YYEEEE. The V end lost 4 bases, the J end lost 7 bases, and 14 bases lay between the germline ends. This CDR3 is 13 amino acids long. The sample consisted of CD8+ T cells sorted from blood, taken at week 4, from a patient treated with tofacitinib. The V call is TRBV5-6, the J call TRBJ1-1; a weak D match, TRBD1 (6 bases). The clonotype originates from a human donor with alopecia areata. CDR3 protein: CASSITGLGEAFF. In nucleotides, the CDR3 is TGTGCCAGCAGCATCACAGGGTTGGGTGAAGCTTTCTTT.